This T cell receptor (beta chain) is drawn from a study of CD8 T cells in Susac syndrome (dated by TCRdb to the late 2010s). At the level of the whole study: Among the Susac syndrome patients who were sequenced, clinically active disease was present in six and clinical remission was observed in 8 or 9. At blood withdrawal, Susac syndrome patients were therapy-naive, treated with corticosteroids (with IVIg additionally given to some), or treated with IVIg alone. The study used repertoire sequencing to test whether antigen drove CD8+ T cell activation and differentiation in Susac syndrome. What the study reported, not specific to this receptor: The TCR sequencing and HLA analysis was acknowledged to have included a relatively small number of individuals. No clonal expansion was detected in the CD4+ T cell repertoire of Susac syndrome patients.

On this clonotype itself: What this receptor recognizes is not known. Per-nucleotide qualities are absent, and no much larger clonotype sits a single base away.

Trimming at the junction amounts to 3 bases on V and 3 bases on J, and the germline ends lie 9 bases apart. Measured from the cysteine to the phenylalanine, the CDR3 is 14 residues long. The CDR3 DNA has 42 bases and is translated from base 1. Taken from the germline V gene, the CDR1 and CDR2 loops are KGHDR and SFDVKD. RNA was extracted using the RNeasy kit, and roughly 0.45 to 1 microgram was reverse transcribed with random hexamers. The immunoSEQ multiplex PCR assay, covering 54 Vbeta and 13 Jbeta segments, was used to amplify TCR beta CDR3 regions. PCR amplification bias was corrected using a synthetic template baseline for primer optimization and computational correction. The authors' analysis ran thus. Reads were annotated to V, D and J genes according to IMGT and were analyzed with immunoSEQ Analyzer, with only productive sequences retained. Clonality was computed as one minus Shannon entropy normalized by log2 of the number of productive unique sequences. For each patient and control, public and private clones were evaluated within the 100 most prevalent clones. Clones were defined as Susac-specific if absent from the healthy and MS cohorts, from 1052 published viral clones and from other ImmuneACCESS disease sequences. TCRdb cleaned the public reads at Q25 with fastp, built clones with MiXCR and kept in-frame beta chains. Duplicate CDR3 protein sequences are folded into a single record with the most common DNA and genes. It is TCRdb's table, rather than the study itself, that gives the V and J calls and clone size. This sample has under 200,000 distinct CDR3 sequences in its table, and roughly 92% of those were observed once. Roughly 0.11% of the sample is in the top ten clones.

Peripheral blood CD8+ and CD4+ T cells from healthy donors, Susac syndrome patients and multiple sclerosis patients were profiled using high-throughput TCR beta sequencing. The Susac syndrome patients fulfilled recently defined diagnostic criteria for definite or probable disease. CD8+ TEMRA cells were enriched by FACS, while bulk CD8+ and CD4+ T cells were purified by magnetic negative isolation. Blood was collected in EDTA tubes and processed within 24 hours, with PBMCs isolated through density gradient centrifugation. PBMCs intended for TCR sequencing were frozen in liquid nitrogen and were later thawed in a 37 degrees C water bath. Purity of sorted or isolated CD4+, CD8+ and CD8+ TEMRA cells was at least 90%.

Sequenced material: CD4+ T cells from PBMCs. The rearranged chain carries TRBV24-1 and TRBJ2-3; the D gene is perhaps TRBD1, on 6 matching bases. The clonotype originates from a human donor with Susac syndrome. The base sequence is TGTGCCACCAGTGATCCCAGGGGTACAGATACGCAGTATTTT. Its protein reads: CATSDPRGTDTQYF.